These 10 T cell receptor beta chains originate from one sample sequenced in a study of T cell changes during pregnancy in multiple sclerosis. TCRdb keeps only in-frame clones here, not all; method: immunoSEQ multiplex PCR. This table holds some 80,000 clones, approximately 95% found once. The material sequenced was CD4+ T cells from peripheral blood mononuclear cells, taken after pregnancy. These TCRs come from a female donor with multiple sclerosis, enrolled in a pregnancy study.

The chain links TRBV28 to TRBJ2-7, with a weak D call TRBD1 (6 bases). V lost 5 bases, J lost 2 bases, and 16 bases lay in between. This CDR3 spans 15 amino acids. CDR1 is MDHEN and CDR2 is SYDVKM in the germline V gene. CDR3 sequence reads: CASSPTGTRTYEQYF. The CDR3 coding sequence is TGTGCCAGCAGTCCAACCGGGACAAGGACCTACGAGCAGTACTTC. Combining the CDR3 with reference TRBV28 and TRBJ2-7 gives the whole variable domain DVKVTQSSRYLVKRTGEKVFLECVQDMDHENMFWYRQDPGLGLRLIYFSYDVKMKEKGDIPEGYSVSREKKERFSLILESASTNQTSMYLCASSPTGTRTYEQYFGPGTRLTVT.

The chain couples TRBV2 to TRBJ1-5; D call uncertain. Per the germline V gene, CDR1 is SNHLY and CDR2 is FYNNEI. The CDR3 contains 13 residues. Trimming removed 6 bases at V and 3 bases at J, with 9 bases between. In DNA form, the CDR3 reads TGTGCCAGCAGGTTGGAGGCCAATCAGCCCCAGCATTTT. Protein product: CASRLEANQPQHF.

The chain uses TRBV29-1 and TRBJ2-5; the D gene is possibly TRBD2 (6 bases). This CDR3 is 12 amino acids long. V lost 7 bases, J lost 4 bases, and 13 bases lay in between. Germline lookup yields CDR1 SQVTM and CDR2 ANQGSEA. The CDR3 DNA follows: TGCAGCGAAATGGAGGGTGGAGAGACCCAGTACTTC. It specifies CSEMEGGETQYF. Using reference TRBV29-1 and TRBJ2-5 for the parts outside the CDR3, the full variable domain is SAVISQKPSRDICQRGTSLTIQCQVDSQVTMMFWYRQQPGQSLTLIATANQGSEATYESGFVIDKFPISRPNLTFSTLTVSNMSPEDSSIYLCSEMEGGETQYFGPGTRLLVL.

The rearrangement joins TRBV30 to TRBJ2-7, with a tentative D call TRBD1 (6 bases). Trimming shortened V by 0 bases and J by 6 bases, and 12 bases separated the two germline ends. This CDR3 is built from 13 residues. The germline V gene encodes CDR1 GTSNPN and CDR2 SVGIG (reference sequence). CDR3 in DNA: TGTGCCTGGAGTGTACAGGGAACGGGCGAGCAGTACTTC. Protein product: CAWSVQGTGEQYF.

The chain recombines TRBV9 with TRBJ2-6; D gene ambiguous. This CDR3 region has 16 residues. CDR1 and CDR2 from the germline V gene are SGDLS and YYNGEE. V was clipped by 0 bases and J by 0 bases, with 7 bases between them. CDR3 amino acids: CASSVAPGSGANVLTF. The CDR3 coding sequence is TGTGCCAGCAGCGTAGCTCCGGGCTCTGGGGCCAACGTCCTGACTTTC. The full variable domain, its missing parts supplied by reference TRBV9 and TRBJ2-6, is DSGVTQTPKHLITATGQRVTLRCSPRSGDLSVYWYQQSLDQGLQFLIQYYNGEERAKGNILERFSAQQFPDLHSELNLSSLELGDSALYFCASSVAPGSGANVLTFGAGSRLTVL.

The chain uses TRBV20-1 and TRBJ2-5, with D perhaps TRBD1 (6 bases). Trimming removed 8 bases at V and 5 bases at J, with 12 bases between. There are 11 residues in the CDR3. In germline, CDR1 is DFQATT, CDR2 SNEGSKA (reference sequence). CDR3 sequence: CSTPQGETQYF. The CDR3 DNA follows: TGCAGTACACCCCAGGGGGAGACCCAGTACTTC.

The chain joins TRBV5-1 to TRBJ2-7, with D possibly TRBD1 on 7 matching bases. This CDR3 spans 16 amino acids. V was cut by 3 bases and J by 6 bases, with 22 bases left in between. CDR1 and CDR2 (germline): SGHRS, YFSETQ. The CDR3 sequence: CASSSGGMTGMSEQYF. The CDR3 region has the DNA TGCGCCAGCAGCTCAGGGGGGATGACAGGGATGAGCGAGCAGTACTTC.

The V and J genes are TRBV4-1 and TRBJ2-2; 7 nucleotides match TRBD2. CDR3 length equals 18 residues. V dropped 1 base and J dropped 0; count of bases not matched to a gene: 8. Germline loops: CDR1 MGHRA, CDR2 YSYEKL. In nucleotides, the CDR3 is TGCGCCAGCAGCCAAGGGTTAGGAGCGGGACCGAACACCGGGGAGCTGTTTTTT. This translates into CASSQGLGAGPNTGELFF.

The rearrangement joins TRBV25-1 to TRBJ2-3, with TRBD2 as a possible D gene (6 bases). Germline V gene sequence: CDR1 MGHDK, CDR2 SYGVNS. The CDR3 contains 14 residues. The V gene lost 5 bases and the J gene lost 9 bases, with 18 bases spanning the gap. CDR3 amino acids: CASSLRETLGTQYF. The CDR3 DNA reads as TGTGCCAGCAGTCTTCGGGAGACCTTAGGGACGCAGTATTTT.

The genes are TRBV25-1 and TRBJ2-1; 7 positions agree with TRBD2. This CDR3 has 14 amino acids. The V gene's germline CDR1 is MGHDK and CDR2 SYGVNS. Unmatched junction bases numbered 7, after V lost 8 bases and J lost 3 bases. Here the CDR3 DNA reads TGTGCCAGCTCGCACCCGGGGGGCTACAATGAGCAGTTCTTC. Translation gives CASSHPGGYNEQFF. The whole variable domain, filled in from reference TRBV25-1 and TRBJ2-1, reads EADIYQTPRYLVIGTGKKITLECSQTMGHDKMYWYQQDPGMELHLIHYSYGVNSTEKGDLSSESTVSRIRTEHFPLTLESARPSHTSQYLCASSHPGGYNEQFFGPGTRLTVL.